This T cell receptor beta chain is from a study of shared clonotypes between healthy human individuals. Study summary: The people who gave samples were two women and three men aged 18 to 49. CD8 memory received one plate per donor, CD8 naive two, CD4 memory three and CD4 naive three.

TCRdb's copy holds only in-frame clones and misses some; the assay was immunoSEQ multiplex PCR. The sample consists of about 960,000 clones, around 80% of them appearing once. Germline trimming cut 6 bases from V and 6 bases from J; bases unmatched to any gene: 5. The germline V gene has CDR1 SQVTM and CDR2 ANQGSEA. This CDR3 spans 13 amino acids. The material sequenced was memory CD4+ T cells sorted from blood. Subset in this sample: CD45RA-negative fraction. The gene calls are TRBV29-1 and TRBJ2-7, with 13 bases lining up with TRBD2. The clonotype comes from a man in his late teens or twenties in good health. The CDR3 nucleotides are TGCAGCGTCCCCGGGACTAGCGGGGCCGAGCAGTACTTC. Its protein is CSVPGTSGAEQYF.